This T cell receptor beta chain was sequenced during a study of blood T cell repertoires in COVID-19. The wider study: Acute and convalescent COVID-19 samples came from the United States, Italy and Spain. T cells, B-cell-depleted T cells, or PBMCs supplied cDNA or gDNA.

How the authors handled the data: Quantification of nucleated cells was approximated via reference gene primer amplification. Profiling relied on immunoSEQ multiplex PCR, and the TCRdb table lists in-frame clones only, not all of them. Clone size and V and J calls were adopted from that table, with D and trimming inferred from the DNA. The data show some 80,000 clones, around nine tenths seen once. CDR1 and CDR2 from the germline V gene are SGHNT and YENEEA. Deletions cut 3 bases from V and 2 bases from J, with 20 bases between. The CDR3 has 17 residues. The chain employs TRBV11-3 and TRBJ2-7; maybe TRBD2 (7 bases). The sequencing sample was made of peripheral blood. The receptor's source is a man of 80 years or more with active or convalescent COVID-19. CDR3 DNA sequence: TGTGCCAGCAGCTTTCCGGGGCGGAGGGGGGGGACCTACGAGCAGTACGTC. Translation: CASSFPGRRGGTYEQYV.